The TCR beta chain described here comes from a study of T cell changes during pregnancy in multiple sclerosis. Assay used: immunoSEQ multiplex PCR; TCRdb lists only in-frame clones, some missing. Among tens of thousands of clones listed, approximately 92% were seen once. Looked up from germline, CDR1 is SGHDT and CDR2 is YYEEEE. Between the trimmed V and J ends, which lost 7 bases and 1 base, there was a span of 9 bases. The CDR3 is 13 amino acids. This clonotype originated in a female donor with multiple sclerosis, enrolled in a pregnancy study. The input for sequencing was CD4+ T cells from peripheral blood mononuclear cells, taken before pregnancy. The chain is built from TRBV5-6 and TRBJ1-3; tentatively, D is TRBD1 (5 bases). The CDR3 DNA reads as TGTGCCAGCCAAGACAGTTCTGGAAACACCATATATTTT. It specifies CASQDSSGNTIYF.